The 19 T cell receptor beta chains presented below share a single source sample, sequenced in a study of T cells after yellow fever vaccination. Each CDR3 protein gets one entry after TCRdb re-called the 5' RACE reads with MiXCR. The table lists 200,000 to 300,000 distinct CDR3 sequences, over 6.5% of them singletons, with approximately 0.99% in the top ten. The material was CD4+ T cells sorted from PBMCs, obtained on the day of the yellow fever booster vaccination. These receptor sequences come from a man under 40 who received the YFV17D yellow fever vaccine.

The gene calls are TRBV19 and TRBJ2-5; 8 positions agree with TRBD1. The CDR3 length is 14 residues. J gave up 3 bases and V 4 bases, and 4 bases lay outside the gene matches. CDR1 is LNHDA, CDR2 SQIVND, per germline (reference sequence). The CDR3 region is CASSRTGREETQYF. The CDR3 bases are TGTGCCAGTAGTAGGACAGGGCGGGAAGAGACCCAGTACTTC.

There are a few counts of this clonotype. The chain carries TRBV18 and TRBJ1-4; no definite D call. Trimming removed 6 bases at V and 3 bases at J, with 5 bases between. CDR1 and CDR2 from the germline V gene are KGHSH and LQKENI. This CDR3 comprises 12 residues. CDR3 in DNA: TGTGCCAGCTCGCAGTCTAATGAAAAACTGTTTTTT. This translates into CASSQSNEKLFF.

This clonotype was counted between two and nine times. V usage is TRBV19 and J usage is TRBJ2-7; no firm D call. The CDR3 consists of 16 residues. The germline V gene has CDR1 LNHDA and CDR2 SQIVND (reference sequence). V was trimmed by 5 bases and J by 0 bases, leaving 17 bases between them. The CDR3 DNA follows: TGTGCCAGTAGTCCAGGTGCCATCAGGAGCTCCTACGAGCAGTACTTC. It yields the protein CASSPGAIRSSYEQYF.

This chain uses TRBV7-2 with TRBJ2-7; no firm D call. Germline CDR1 reads SGHTA; CDR2 reads FQGNSA. The CDR3 loop spans 12 amino acids. With 1 base removed from V and 5 bases from J, the gap between germline ends came to 6 bases. CDR3 nucleotides: TGTGCCAGCAGCTTAGTGGCCAACGAGCAGTACTTC. Amino acids: CASSLVANEQYF.

This clonotype has more than one count but fewer than ten. The chain carries TRBV25-1 and TRBJ2-3; a weak D match, TRBD1 (6 bases). Per germline, CDR1 MGHDK and CDR2 SYGVNS. V lost 6 bases to trimming and J lost 7 bases, with 11 bases between them. The CDR3 covers 12 residues. The CDR3 bases are TGTGCCAGCAGGAGTACAGGGAATACGCAGTATTTT. This codes for CASRSTGNTQYF. The variable domain in full, with the rest retrieved from reference TRBV25-1 and TRBJ2-3, is EADIYQTPRYLVIGTGKKITLECSQTMGHDKMYWYQQDPGMELHLIHYSYGVNSTEKGDLSSESTVSRIRTEHFPLTLESARPSHTSQYLCASRSTGNTQYFGPGTRLTVL.

The CDR3 nucleotides are TGTGCCAGCAGCTTAGAGGGACATCAGCCCCAGCATTTT. Protein: CASSLEGHQPQHF. This rearrangement joins TRBV7-2 to TRBJ1-5; TRBD1 might be the D (5 bases). Germline CDR1 and CDR2: SGHTA and FQGNSA. The CDR3 loop spans 13 amino acids. The V gene lost 1 base and the J gene lost 5 bases, with 6 bases spanning the gap.

The chain uses TRBV27 and TRBJ2-5; D might be TRBD2 (5 bases). V was clipped by 2 bases and J by 6 bases, with 16 bases between them. CDR1 and CDR2 from the germline V gene are MNHEY and SMNVEV (reference sequence). The CDR3 spans 15 residues. The CDR3 nucleotides read TGTGCCAGCAGTTTAAGGAGGATTAGGTTAAAGACCCAGTACTTC. Translated, it gives CASSLRRIRLKTQYF.

This clonotype was found many times. The chain is built from TRBV5-5 and TRBJ2-7; TRBD2 agrees at 11 bases. This CDR3 comprises 14 residues. V was clipped by 8 bases and J by 4 bases; unmatched bases: 8. In germline, CDR1 is SGHKS, CDR2 YYEKEE (reference sequence). CDR3: CASKRTSGFYEQYF. The CDR3 coding sequence is TGTGCCAGTAAACGGACTAGCGGGTTTTACGAGCAGTACTTC.

This clonotype came up many times. The V gene is TRBV11-1, the J gene TRBJ2-1; 8 positions agree with TRBD2. This CDR3 contains 15 residues. The germline V gene has CDR1 SGHAT and CDR2 FQDESV (reference sequence). The V and J ends lost 6 bases and 7 bases, in that order; junction bases with no gene match: 11. The CDR3 here is CASSAGREAGNEQFF. CDR3 bases: TGTGCCAGCAGTGCCGGGCGGGAGGCTGGGAATGAGCAGTTCTTC. Full variable domain (missing parts from reference TRBV11-1 and TRBJ2-1): EAEVAQSPRYKITEKSQAVAFWCDPISGHATLYWYRQILGQGPELLVQFQDESVVDDSQLPKDRFSAERLKGVDSTLKIQPAELGDSAMYLCASSAGREAGNEQFFGPGTRLTVL.

The chain combines TRBV7-2 with TRBJ2-5, with 11 bases fitting TRBD1. CDR3 size: 13 residues. Trimming took 4 bases from V and 5 from J; bases not matched to a gene: 0. Germline V gene data show CDR1 as SGHTA and CDR2 as FQGNSA. The CDR3 reads CASSWDRGETQYF. CDR3 coding DNA: TGTGCCAGCAGCTGGGACAGGGGGGAGACCCAGTACTTC.

There are many counts of this clonotype. The V call is TRBV19, the J call TRBJ2-7, with D perhaps matching TRBD1 (6 bases). The CDR3 has 15 amino acids. Trimming pared 3 bases from V and 0 bases from J, leaving 12 bases between. Germline V gene lookup returns CDR1 LNHDA and CDR2 SQIVND (reference sequence). The CDR3 loop is CASSMGARSSYEQYF. Here the CDR3 DNA reads TGTGCCAGTAGTATGGGGGCGAGGAGCTCCTACGAGCAGTACTTC.

This clonotype was counted ten times or more. The chain is built from TRBV20-1 and TRBJ2-1; 11 nucleotides match TRBD2. The V and J ends lost 6 bases and 4 bases, in that order; junction bases with no gene match: 8. Germline CDR1 DFQATT, CDR2 SNEGSKA (reference sequence). The length of the CDR3 is 15 residues. The CDR3 here is CSAGDRTSGYNEQFF. The CDR3 bases are TGCAGTGCCGGCGACCGGACTAGCGGGTACAATGAGCAGTTCTTC.

This sequence joins TRBV19 and TRBJ1-1; D is possibly TRBD1 (5 bases). The CDR3 is made up of 13 amino acids. Germline assignment: CDR1 LNHDA and CDR2 SQIVND (reference sequence). V was shortened by 3 bases and J by 5 bases, with 10 bases between the two germline ends. Written as DNA, the CDR3 is TGTGCCAGTAGTATTACCAGGGAGACTGAAGCTTTCTTT. It yields the protein CASSITRETEAFF.

This clonotype occurred many times. A junction end diverges from the germline sequence, so it may reflect a read error. V usage is TRBV7-7 and J usage is TRBJ1-2; 8 bases are shared with TRBD1. Germline V gene sequence: CDR1 SSHAT, CDR2 FNYEAQ (reference sequence). This CDR3 is 14 amino acids long. The DNA of the CDR3 is TGTGCTAGCACCTCGACAGGGGCATTGCATGGCTACACCTTC. Its translation is CASTSTGALHGYTF.

CDR3 amino acids: CASAMGSGETQYF. The DNA for the CDR3 is TGCGCCAGCGCCATGGGATCGGGAGAGACCCAGTACTTC. The chain combines TRBV5-1 with TRBJ2-5, with no clear D. CDR1 SGHRS and CDR2 YFSETQ come from the germline V gene. This CDR3 has 13 amino acids. V lost 7 bases, J lost 4 bases, and 14 bases lay in between.

This sequence joins TRBV7-2 and TRBJ2-7; D is possibly TRBD1 (5 bases). Germline V gives CDR1 SGHTA, CDR2 FQGNSA. The CDR3 extends over 13 amino acids. Between the trimmed V and J ends, which lost 6 bases and 4 bases, there was a span of 13 bases. The CDR3 reads CASSRLQGYEQYF. The CDR3 DNA reads TGTGCCAGCAGTAGACTCCAGGGATACGAGCAGTACTTC.

This clonotype was recorded at least ten times. The genes are TRBV10-3 and TRBJ2-2; 8 positions match TRBD2. This CDR3 contains 17 residues. In germline, CDR1 is ENHRY, CDR2 SYGVKD. The V segment lost 0 bases and the J segment 0 bases; nucleotides outside the gene matches: 3. The CDR3 here is CAISESRLAPNTGELFF. The CDR3 DNA is TGTGCCATCAGTGAGTCACGACTAGCGCCGAACACCGGGGAGCTGTTTTTT.

This clonotype came up a few times. As DNA, the CDR3 is TGTGCCAGCAGCTTAGCCTTTAGAGGCTACGAGCAGTACTTC. It yields the protein CASSLAFRGYEQYF. The genes are TRBV7-8 and TRBJ2-7; D gene unclear. Trimming took off 0 bases at V and 3 bases at J, with 9 bases between the two ends. The germline gives CDR1 SGHVS, CDR2 FQNEAQ. The CDR3 extends over 14 amino acids.

This clonotype was found a few times. This rearrangement joins TRBV7-8 to TRBJ2-7, with a tentative D call TRBD1 (5 bases). The CDR3 has 14 residues. CDR1 is SGHVS, CDR2 FQNEAQ, per germline. Trimming took off 1 base at V and 6 bases at J, with 13 bases between the two ends. This CDR3 is CASSLEQALVEQYF. In DNA, the CDR3 is TGTGCCAGCAGCTTAGAACAGGCACTCGTCGAGCAGTACTTC.